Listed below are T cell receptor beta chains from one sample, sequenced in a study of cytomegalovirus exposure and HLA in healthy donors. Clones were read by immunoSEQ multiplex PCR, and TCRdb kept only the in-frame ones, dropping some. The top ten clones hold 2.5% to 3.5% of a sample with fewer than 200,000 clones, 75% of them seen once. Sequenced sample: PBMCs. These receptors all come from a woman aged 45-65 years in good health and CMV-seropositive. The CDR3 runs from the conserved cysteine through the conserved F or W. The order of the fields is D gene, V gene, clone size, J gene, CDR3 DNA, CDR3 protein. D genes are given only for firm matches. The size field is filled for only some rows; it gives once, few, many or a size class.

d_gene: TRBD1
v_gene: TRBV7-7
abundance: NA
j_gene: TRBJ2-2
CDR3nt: TGTGCCAGCAGCCCGGGACAGGGTCTAACCGGGGAGCTGTTTTTT
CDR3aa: CASSPGQGLTGELFF

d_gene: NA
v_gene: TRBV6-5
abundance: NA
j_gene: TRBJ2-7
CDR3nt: TGTGCCGGCAGTTACTCTCAGGCTTACCCCTACGAGCAGTACTTC
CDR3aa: CAGSYSQAYPYEQYF

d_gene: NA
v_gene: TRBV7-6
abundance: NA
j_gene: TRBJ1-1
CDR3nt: TGTGCCAGCAGCTTAGAGAGTCCTCCATCGGACACTGAAGCTTTCTTT
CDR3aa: CASSLESPPSDTEAFF

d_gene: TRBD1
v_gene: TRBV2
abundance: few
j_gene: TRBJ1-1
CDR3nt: TGTGCCAGCAGGGGACAGGGGGCCGAAGCTTTCTTT
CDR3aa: CASRGQGAEAFF

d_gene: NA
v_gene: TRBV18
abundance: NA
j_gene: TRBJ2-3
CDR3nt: TGTGCCAGCTCACCCAGCCGGGAAGATACGCAGTATTTT
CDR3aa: CASSPSREDTQYF

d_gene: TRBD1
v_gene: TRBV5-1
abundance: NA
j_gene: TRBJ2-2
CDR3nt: TGCGCCAGCAGCTTGGGCAGGGGGCGAATCGGGGAGCTGTTTTTT
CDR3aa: CASSLGRGRIGELFF

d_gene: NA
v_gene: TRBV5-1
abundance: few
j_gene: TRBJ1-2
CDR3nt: TGCGCCAGCAGCTTGTATGCGGACAATTATGGCTACACCTTC
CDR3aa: CASSLYADNYGYTF

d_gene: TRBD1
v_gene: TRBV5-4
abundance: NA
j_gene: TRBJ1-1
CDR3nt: TGTGCCAGCAGCTCAGCCCGGGACAGGAACACTGAAGCTTTCTTT
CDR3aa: CASSSARDRNTEAFF

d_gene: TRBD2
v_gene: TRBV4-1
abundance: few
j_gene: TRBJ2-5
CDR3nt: TGCGCCAGCAGCCAGGGACTAGCGACTGGGGAGACCCAGTACTTC
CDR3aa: CASSQGLATGETQYF

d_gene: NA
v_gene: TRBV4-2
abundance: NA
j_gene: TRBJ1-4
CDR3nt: TGTGCCAGCAGCCAGCAGGATTCTTCCAATGAAAAACTGTTTTTT
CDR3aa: CASSQQDSSNEKLFF

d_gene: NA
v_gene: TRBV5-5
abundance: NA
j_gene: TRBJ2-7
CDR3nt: TGTGCCAGCAGCGGCCCGGACTACCCCAAAACCTACGAGCAGTACTTC
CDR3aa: CASSGPDYPKTYEQYF

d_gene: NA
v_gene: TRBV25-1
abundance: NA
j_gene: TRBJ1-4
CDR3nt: TGTGCCAGCAGTGATTCCCCGGAGAGTGAAAAACTGTTTTTT
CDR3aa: CASSDSPESEKLFF

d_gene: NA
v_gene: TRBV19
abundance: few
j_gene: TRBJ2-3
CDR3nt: TGTGCCAGTAGTATATTGGGGCCAGATACGCAGTATTTT
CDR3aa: CASSILGPDTQYF

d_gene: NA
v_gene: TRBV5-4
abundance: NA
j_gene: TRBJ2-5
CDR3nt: TGTGCCAGCAGCTCTAAACAGGGCGGCGGCCAAGAGACCCAGTACTTC
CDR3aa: CASSSKQGGGQETQYF

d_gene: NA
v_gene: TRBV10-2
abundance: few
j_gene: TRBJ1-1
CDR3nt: TGCGCCAGCAGTCCGTTGGTGGGAGCCGGGAACACTGAAGCTTTCTTT
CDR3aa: CASSPLVGAGNTEAFF

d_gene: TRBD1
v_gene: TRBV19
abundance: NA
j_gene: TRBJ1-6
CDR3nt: TGTGCCAGTAGTATGGGAGGTCTCGGACAGGGGTCTGGGCCCCTCCACTTT
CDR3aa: CASSMGGLGQGSGPLHF

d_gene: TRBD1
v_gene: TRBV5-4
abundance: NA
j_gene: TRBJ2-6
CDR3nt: TGTGCCAGCAGCCAACAGGGGTCCGGGGCCAACGTCCTGACTTTC
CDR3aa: CASSQQGSGANVLTF

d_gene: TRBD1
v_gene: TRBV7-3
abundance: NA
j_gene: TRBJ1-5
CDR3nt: TGTGCCAGCAGCTCACCCAGCGGCCGGGACAGAGATCAGCCCCAGCATTTT
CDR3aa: CASSSPSGRDRDQPQHF

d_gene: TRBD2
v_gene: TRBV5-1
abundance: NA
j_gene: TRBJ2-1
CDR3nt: TGCGCCAGCAGCTTGGCCGGGTCGGCTAGCGGGGGACGCGAGCAGTTCTTC
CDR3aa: CASSLAGSASGGREQFF

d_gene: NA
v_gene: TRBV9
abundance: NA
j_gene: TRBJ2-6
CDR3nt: TGTGCCAGCAGGAGGACACCCACTGGGGCCAACGTCCTGACTTTC
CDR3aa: CASRRTPTGANVLTF

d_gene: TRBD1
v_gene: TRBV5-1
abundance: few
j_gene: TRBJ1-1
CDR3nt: TGCGCCAGCAGCTTGGAGTCAGGGGGATCGGCTTTCTTT
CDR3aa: CASSLESGGSAFF

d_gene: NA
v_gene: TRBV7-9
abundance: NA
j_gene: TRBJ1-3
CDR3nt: TGTGCCAGCAGCTTAGATGGCAGCCCCTCGAAAATAGCAAACACCATATATTTT
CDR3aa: CASSLDGSPSKIANTIYF

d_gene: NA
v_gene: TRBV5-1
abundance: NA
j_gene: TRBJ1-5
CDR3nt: TGCGCCAGCAGCCCCCTGGGAGGGCATGATCAGCCCCAGCATTTT
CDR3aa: CASSPLGGHDQPQHF

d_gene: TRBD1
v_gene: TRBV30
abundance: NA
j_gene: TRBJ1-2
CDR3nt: TGTGCCTGGAGTCCGGGACAGAAACACGGGTATGGCTACACCTTC
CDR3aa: CAWSPGQKHGYGYTF

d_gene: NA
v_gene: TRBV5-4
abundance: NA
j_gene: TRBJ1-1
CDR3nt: TGTGCCAGCAGCTTGAGCCCTGCGAACACTGAAGCTTTCTTT
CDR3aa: CASSLSPANTEAFF

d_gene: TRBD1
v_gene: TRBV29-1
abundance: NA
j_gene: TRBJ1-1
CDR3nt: TGCAGCGCCTACAGGGGTGGAACTGAAGCTTTCTTT
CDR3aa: CSAYRGGTEAFF

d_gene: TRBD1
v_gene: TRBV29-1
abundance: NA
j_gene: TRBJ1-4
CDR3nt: TGCAGCGTTCGATCGACAGGGGATAATGAAAAACTGTTTTTT
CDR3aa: CSVRSTGDNEKLFF

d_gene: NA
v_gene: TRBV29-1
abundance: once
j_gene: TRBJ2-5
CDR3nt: TGCAGCGTTGCTTATATAACAGGCCATGGGGAGACCCAGTACTTC
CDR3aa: CSVAYITGHGETQYF

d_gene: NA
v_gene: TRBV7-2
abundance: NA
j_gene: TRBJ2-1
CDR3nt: TGTGCCAGCAGCTTAGTAGTATTCGGTGAGCAGTTCTTC
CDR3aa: CASSLVVFGEQFF

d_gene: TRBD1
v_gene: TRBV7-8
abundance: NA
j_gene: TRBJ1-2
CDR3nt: TGTGCCAGCAGCTTAGGTGGGACAGGGGGCGCCTATGGCTACACCTTC
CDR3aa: CASSLGGTGGAYGYTF

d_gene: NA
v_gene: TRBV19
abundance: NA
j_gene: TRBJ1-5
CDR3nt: TGTGCCAGTACCCACGGGGAAAGGAGCAATCAGCCCCAGCATTTT
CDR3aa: CASTHGERSNQPQHF

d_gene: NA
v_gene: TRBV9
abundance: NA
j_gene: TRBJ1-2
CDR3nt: TGTGCCAGCAGTCTGACAGTCAACGAAGGGAATGGCTACACCTTC
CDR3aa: CASSLTVNEGNGYTF

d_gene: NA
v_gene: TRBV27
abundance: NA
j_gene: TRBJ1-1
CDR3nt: TGTGCCAGCAGTCTGGGGGGGCAGAGCACTGAAGCTTTCTTT
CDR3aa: CASSLGGQSTEAFF